One sample yielded the 23 T cell receptor beta chains listed below, sequenced in a study of T-cell memory formation after mild COVID-19. One entry per CDR3 protein results from TCRdb running MiXCR on the 5' RACE reads. The sample lists about 350,000 distinct CDR3 sequences; roughly 15% were seen once. The sequencing sample was made of PBMCs or a T cell subset sorted from them (not recorded which). The receptors derive from a young man who had mild COVID-19 (a few samples of this study predate the infection). Cell type and time point are not known.

This chain uses TRBV7-9 with TRBJ1-2; no clear D. Germline V lookup: CDR1 SEHNR, CDR2 FQNEAQ (reference sequence). The CDR3 totals 14 residues. V was clipped by 9 bases and J by 2 bases, with 16 bases between them. Here the CDR3 reads CASEKIELNYGYTF. The CDR3 DNA sequence: TGTGCCAGTGAGAAAATCGAACTGAACTATGGCTACACCTTC.

This clonotype showed up just a few times. Its ends do not fully match the called genes, so a read error is possible. The rearrangement uses TRBV15 and TRBJ1-1; D uncertain. The CDR3 has 12 residues. Germline CDR1 and CDR2: LNHNV and YYDKDF (reference sequence). The CDR3 DNA sequence: TGTGCCACCAGCGGAGAGGGTACTGAAGCTTTCTTT. Translation: CATSGEGTEAFF.

This clonotype was observed a handful of times. This chain connects TRBV20-1 to TRBJ2-3; D uncertain. This CDR3 region has 14 residues. Trimming cost V 0 bases and J 2 bases, with 9 bases left between them. Looked up from germline, CDR1 is DFQATT and CDR2 is SNEGSKA (reference sequence). DNA of the CDR3: TGCAGTGCTAGAGATCAGGCCTTCACAGATACGCAGTATTTT. This sequence encodes CSARDQAFTDTQYF.

The chain employs TRBV5-1 and TRBJ1-2; D perhaps matches TRBD1 (5 bases). CDR1 and CDR2 (germline): SGHRS, YFSETQ. This CDR3 is built from 16 residues. V dropped 3 bases and J dropped 5 bases, with 20 bases sitting between them. The CDR3 DNA reads as TGCGCCAGCAGCTCCCGACAGACAGCCCGGGGATATGGCTACACCTTC. Amino acids: CASSSRQTARGYGYTF.

V and J are TRBV6-2 or TRBV6-3 and TRBJ2-7, with D possibly matching TRBD2 (6 bases). The V gene lost 0 bases and the J gene lost 3 bases, with 12 bases spanning the gap. CDR1 is MNHEY, CDR2 SVGEGT, per germline. The CDR3 spans 15 residues. CDR3: CASSYSGGSGYEQYF. CDR3 sequence (DNA): TGTGCCAGCAGTTACTCGGGGGGATCGGGCTACGAGCAGTACTTC.

There are a few counts of this clonotype. This rearrangement joins TRBV5-1 to TRBJ2-3; D is unresolved. V was pared by 4 bases and J by 0 bases, with 12 bases between. Germline V gene sequence: CDR1 SGHRS, CDR2 YFSETQ. CDR3 length: 15 amino acids. Written as DNA, the CDR3 is TGCGCCAGCAGCCTCACAGTGGGCAGCACAGATACGCAGTATTTT. As protein: CASSLTVGSTDTQYF.

In this sample, this clonotype turned up a few times. V and J are TRBV4-1 and TRBJ2-1; D remains ambiguous. This CDR3 comprises 16 residues. V lost 1 base, J lost 2 bases, and 12 bases lay in between. CDR1 and CDR2 (germline): MGHRA, YSYEKL. Written as DNA, the CDR3 is TGCGCCAGCAGCCAAGTCGACCTTGTCACCTACAATGAGCAGTTCTTC. It yields the protein CASSQVDLVTYNEQFF.

V usage is TRBV7-3 and J usage is TRBJ1-4, with D perhaps matching TRBD1 (5 bases). Germline V gives CDR1 SGHTA, CDR2 FQGTGA. CDR3 size: 16 residues. Trimming pared 7 bases from V and 3 bases from J, leaving 18 bases between. The CDR3 sequence: CASTLGGVQPNEKLFF. CDR3 DNA sequence: TGTGCCAGCACCCTTGGGGGGGTTCAACCTAATGAAAAACTGTTTTTT.

This clonotype has more than one count but fewer than ten. The chain recombines TRBV5-4 with TRBJ2-1; the match to TRBD2 covers 9 bases. In germline, CDR1 is SGHNT, CDR2 YYREEE (reference sequence). Unmatched junction bases numbered 6, after V lost 5 bases and J lost 9 bases. This CDR3 is built from 13 residues. CDR3 sequence reads: CASRLISGSEQFF. The CDR3 region has the DNA TGTGCCAGCAGACTGATTAGCGGGAGTGAGCAGTTCTTC.

This sequence joins TRBV5-5 and TRBJ1-1; D perhaps matches TRBD1 (6 bases). The germline V gene encodes CDR1 SGHKS and CDR2 YYEKEE (reference sequence). The CDR3 is made up of 13 amino acids. V was cut by 5 bases and J by 1 base, with 9 bases left in between. This CDR3 reads CASSGTPNTEAFF. The CDR3 region has the DNA TGTGCCAGCAGTGGGACACCGAACACTGAAGCTTTCTTT.

The V call is TRBV6-5, the J call TRBJ1-5; 7 positions agree with TRBD1. The trim removed 4 bases at V and 3 bases at J, leaving 9 bases unmatched. This CDR3 is built from 16 residues. Germline V gene lookup returns CDR1 MNHEY and CDR2 SVGAGI. CDR3 residues: CASSSGQGEINQPQHF. In DNA, the CDR3 is TGTGCCAGCAGTTCTGGGCAGGGGGAAATCAATCAGCCCCAGCATTTT.

There are many counts of this clonotype. The gene calls are TRBV5-1 and TRBJ2-2; 7 positions match TRBD2. Germline V gene sequence: CDR1 SGHRS, CDR2 YFSETQ. Germline trimming cut 0 bases from V and 0 bases from J; bases unmatched to any gene: 2. CDR3 length: 16 residues. This CDR3 reads CASSLESGANTGELFF. Here the CDR3 DNA reads TGCGCCAGCAGCTTGGAGAGCGGGGCGAACACCGGGGAGCTGTTTTTT.

The chain has TRBV10-3 and TRBJ1-1, with D perhaps matching TRBD1 (5 bases). There are 13 residues in the CDR3. Trimming left V 10 bases short and J 1 base short, with 13 bases between. Germline CDR1 reads ENHRY; CDR2 reads SYGVKD. CDR3 sequence reads: CASNTQENTEAFF. For the CDR3, the DNA is TGTGCCAGTAACACACAGGAGAACACTGAAGCTTTCTTT.

The CDR3 sequence is CASSAREEGSGANVLTF. The CDR3 coding sequence is TGTGCCAGCAGCGCTCGGGAGGAGGGCTCTGGGGCCAACGTCCTGACTTTC. V and J are TRBV9 and TRBJ2-6; the match to TRBD2 covers 7 bases. V was clipped by 3 bases and J by 0 bases; unmatched bases: 6. The germline V gene encodes CDR1 SGDLS and CDR2 YYNGEE. The CDR3 totals 17 residues. The complete variable domain, with remaining parts taken from reference TRBV9 and TRBJ2-6, reads DSGVTQTPKHLITATGQRVTLRCSPRSGDLSVYWYQQSLDQGLQFLIQYYNGEERAKGNILERFSAQQFPDLHSELNLSSLELGDSALYFCASSAREEGSGANVLTFGAGSRLTVL.

This clonotype was observed a few times. This chain joins TRBV5-5 and TRBJ2-5, with 13 nucleotides matching TRBD2. Losses at the gene ends were 4 bases for V and 2 bases for J; bases not matched to a gene: 8. CDR1 is SGHKS, CDR2 YYEKEE, per germline (reference sequence). This CDR3 spans 17 amino acids. CDR3 region: CASSPTRTSGGQETQYF. The CDR3 nucleotides are TGTGCCAGCAGCCCGACCCGGACTAGCGGGGGACAAGAGACCCAGTACTTC.

V is TRBV5-1 and J is TRBJ2-5; a weak D match, TRBD1 (6 bases). Trimming took 4 bases from V and 1 from J, leaving 14 bases between them. CDR1 SGHRS and CDR2 YFSETQ come from the germline V gene. CDR3 length: 15 residues. DNA of the CDR3: TGCGCCAGCAGCCGAACCGGGACAACCCAAGAGACCCAGTACTTC. The encoded protein is CASSRTGTTQETQYF. Complete variable domain (other parts from reference TRBV5-1 and TRBJ2-5): KAGVTQTPRYLIKTRGQQVTLSCSPISGHRSVSWYQQTPGQGLQFLFEYFSETQRNKGNFPGRFSGRQFSNSRSEMNVSTLELGDSALYLCASSRTGTTQETQYFGPGTRLLVL.

The table lists this clonotype with many counts. The genes are TRBV11-2 and TRBJ1-1; 7 bases are a match to TRBD1. The CDR3 is made up of 12 amino acids. The V gene end was trimmed by 3 bases and the J gene end by 5 bases; junction bases not matched to a gene: 0. Germline-derived CDR1 and CDR2 are SGHAT and FQNNGV. The CDR3 region has the DNA TGTGCCAGCAGCTTCAGGGGGACTGAAGCTTTCTTT. Protein: CASSFRGTEAFF. The full variable domain, in which reference TRBV11-2 and TRBJ1-1 provide the parts outside the CDR3, is EAGVAQSPRYKIIEKRQSVAFWCNPISGHATLYWYQQILGQGPKLLIQFQNNGVVDDSQLPKDRFSAERLKGVDSTLKIQPAKLEDSAVYLCASSFRGTEAFFGQGTRLTVV.

J is TRBJ2-5 and V is TRBV12-3 or TRBV12-4, with 8 positions matching TRBD1. The CDR3 is 15 residues long. V lost 6 bases to trimming and J lost 2 bases; unmatched junction nucleotides: 8. The CDR3 reads CASRPLTGAQETQYF. The DNA of the CDR3 is TGTGCCAGCAGACCTTTGACAGGGGCGCAAGAGACCCAGTACTTC.

This clonotype showed up many times. The chain is built from TRBV20-1 and TRBJ2-1, with D maybe TRBD1 (6 bases). From germline, CDR1 is DFQATT and CDR2 SNEGSKA (reference sequence). The V gene lost 5 bases and the J gene lost 8 bases, with 10 bases spanning the gap. This CDR3 is 11 amino acids long. CDR3 DNA sequence: TGCAGTGCTCAGGGGCAGGATGAGCAGTTCTTC. It translates to CSAQGQDEQFF.

The chain uses TRBV10-3 and TRBJ1-5, with D maybe TRBD1 (5 bases). Trimming shortened V by 5 bases and J by 4 bases, and 9 bases separated the two germline ends. CDR1 ENHRY and CDR2 SYGVKD come from the germline V gene. The CDR3 loop spans 13 amino acids. The CDR3 DNA reads as TGTGCCATCAGTCTGGGGGAAAATCAGCCCCAGCATTTT. This translates into CAISLGENQPQHF.

The chain has TRBV11-2 and TRBJ1-2; TRBD1 matches 7 bases. The length of the CDR3 is 13 residues. Germline V gene lookup returns CDR1 SGHAT and CDR2 FQNNGV. Trimming took 5 bases from V and 6 from J; bases not matched to a gene: 6. CDR3 loop: CASSAQGWDGYTF. DNA for the CDR3: TGTGCCAGCAGCGCACAGGGGTGGGATGGCTACACCTTC. Filled out from reference TRBV11-2 and TRBJ1-2, the complete variable domain reads EAGVAQSPRYKIIEKRQSVAFWCNPISGHATLYWYQQILGQGPKLLIQFQNNGVVDDSQLPKDRFSAERLKGVDSTLKIQPAKLEDSAVYLCASSAQGWDGYTFGSGTRLTVV.

This clonotype was seen repeatedly, ten times or more. The chain has TRBV9 and TRBJ2-3; 7 bases align to TRBD1. The CDR3 loop spans 18 amino acids. Germline-derived CDR1 and CDR2 are SGDLS and YYNGEE. V trimming: 5 bases; J trimming: 6 bases; junction bases outside the gene matches: 21. CDR3 DNA sequence: TGTGCCAGCAGTGAAAGAGGGTATCAGGGGGATTCCGGGGATACGCAGTATTTT. It codes for CASSERGYQGDSGDTQYF.

This chain connects TRBV6-5 to TRBJ1-3, with D unclear. Germline V gives CDR1 MNHEY, CDR2 SVGAGI. V was cut by 8 bases and J by 4 bases, with 18 bases left in between. CDR3 length: 15 amino acids. CDR3 region: CASRTLLRAGNTIYF. The CDR3 DNA sequence: TGTGCCAGCCGAACCCTCTTACGGGCCGGAAACACCATATATTTT.